The clone carrying this T cell receptor beta chain was seen a handful of times. Its antigen is unknown. This entry is derived from a study of response to subunit inactivated influenza vaccine. Study-level results: The authors proposed limited new T cell recruitment per seasonal influenza vaccination.

TCRdb passed the RT-PCR reads through MiXCR, listing each CDR3 protein once. The sample holds around 540,000 distinct CDR3 sequences; approximately 12% are singletons and the top ten take around 9.6%. The clonotype was recovered from a man aged 50 or older who received an inactivated influenza vaccine. Material: PBMCs from blood, obtained on the day of vaccination.

Written as DNA, the CDR3 is TGTGCCAGCAGCTTAGAGACAGAATCCGGGGAGCTGTTTTTT. It translates to CASSLETESGELFF. The chain is built from TRBV11-3 and TRBJ2-2, with D perhaps matching TRBD1 (5 bases). With 0 bases removed from V and 6 bases from J, the gap between germline ends came to 8 bases. Germline V CDR1 and CDR2: SGHNT, YENEEA. This CDR3 comprises 14 residues.